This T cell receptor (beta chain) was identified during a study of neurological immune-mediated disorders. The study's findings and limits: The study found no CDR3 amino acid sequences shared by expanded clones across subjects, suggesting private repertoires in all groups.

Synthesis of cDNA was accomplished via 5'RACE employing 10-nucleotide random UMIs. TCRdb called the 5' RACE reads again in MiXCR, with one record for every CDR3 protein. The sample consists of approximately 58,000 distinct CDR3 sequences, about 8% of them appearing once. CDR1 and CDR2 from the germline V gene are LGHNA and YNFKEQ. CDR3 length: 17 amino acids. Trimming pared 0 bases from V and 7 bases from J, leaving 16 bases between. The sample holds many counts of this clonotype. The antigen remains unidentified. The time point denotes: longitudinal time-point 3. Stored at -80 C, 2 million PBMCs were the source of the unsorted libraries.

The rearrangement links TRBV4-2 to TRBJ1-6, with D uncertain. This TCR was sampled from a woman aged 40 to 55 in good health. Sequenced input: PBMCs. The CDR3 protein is CASSQEILEGGNSPLHF. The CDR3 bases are TGTGCCAGCAGCCAAGAAATTTTAGAGGGCGGGAATTCACCCCTCCACTTT.